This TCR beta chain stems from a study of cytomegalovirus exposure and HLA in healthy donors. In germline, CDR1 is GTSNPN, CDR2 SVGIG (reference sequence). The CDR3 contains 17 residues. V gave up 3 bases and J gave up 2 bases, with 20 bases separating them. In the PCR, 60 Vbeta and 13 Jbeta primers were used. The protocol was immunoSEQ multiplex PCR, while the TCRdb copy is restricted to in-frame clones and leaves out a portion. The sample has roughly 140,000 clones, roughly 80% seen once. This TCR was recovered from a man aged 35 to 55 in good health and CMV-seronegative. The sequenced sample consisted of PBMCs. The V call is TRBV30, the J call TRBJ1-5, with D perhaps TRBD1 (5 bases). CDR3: CAWRGRIGGVGNQPQHF. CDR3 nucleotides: TGTGCCTGGAGGGGAAGAATTGGAGGGGTAGGCAATCAGCCCCAGCATTTT. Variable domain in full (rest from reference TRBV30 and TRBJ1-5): SQTIHQWPATLVQPVGSPLSLECTVEGTSNPNLYWYRQAAGRGLQLLFYSVGIGQISSEVPQNLSASRPQDRQFILSSKKLLLSDSGFYLCAWRGRIGGVGNQPQHFGDGTRLSIL.